The present T cell receptor (beta chain) was sequenced within a study of shared clonotypes between healthy human individuals. TCRdb's table, derived via immunoSEQ multiplex PCR, lists solely in-frame clones and lacks some. The repertoire holds over a million clones, with approximately 78% as singletons. What was sequenced was memory CD4+ T cells from PBMCs. Sample subset: CD45RA-negative fraction. This clonotype was obtained from a man between 18 and 29 years old in good health. Some clones in this sample may be carry-over from other donors' samples.

This CDR3 is CASSLGSGRENEQFF. The CDR3 DNA follows: TGTGCCAGCAGCTTGGGCAGCGGGAGGGAAAATGAGCAGTTCTTC. V usage is TRBV5-4 and J usage is TRBJ2-1; 10 positions match TRBD2. This CDR3 has 15 residues. CDR1 is SGHNT, CDR2 YYREEE, per germline (reference sequence). Trimming took 0 bases from V and 7 from J; bases not matched to a gene: 4. The whole variable domain, remainder taken from reference TRBV5-4 and TRBJ2-1, is ETGVTQSPTHLIKTRGQQVTLRCSSQSGHNTVSWYQQALGQGPQFIFQYYREEENGRGNFPPRFSGLQFPNYSSELNVNALELDDSALYLCASSLGSGRENEQFFGPGTRLTVL.